Described below is a single T cell receptor beta chain sequence and its context. This sample was taken from a study of OX40 agonist ivuxolimab in advanced cancers. Profiling relied on immunoSEQ multiplex PCR, and the TCRdb table lists in-frame clones only, not all of them. Of nearly 110,000 clones in the sample, roughly 90% were seen once. V lost 4 bases, J lost 0 bases, and 3 bases stayed unmatched. Germline V gene sequence: CDR1 SGHNT, CDR2 YYREEE (reference sequence). The CDR3 covers 14 residues. The J gene is TRBJ1-2, the V gene TRBV5-4, with 7 bases fitting TRBD1. This specimen was CD4+ or CD8+ T cells sorted from blood, taken in a trial of the OX40 agonist ivuxolimab. This receptor was obtained from an adult with an advanced solid tumor such as melanoma, head and neck, liver or kidney cancer. CDR3 in DNA: TGTGCCAGCAGCGTACAGGGGACTAACTATGGCTACACCTTC. Protein product: CASSVQGTNYGYTF.